The present T cell receptor beta chain was sequenced within a study of a mutant IDH1 vaccine in newly diagnosed glioma. As for time point: baseline, week 1 (first vaccination visit). Treatment noted: pre-vaccination baseline after standard-of-care therapy. TCRdb's copy holds only in-frame clones and misses some; the assay was immunoSEQ multiplex PCR. The sample consists of some 67,000 clones, around four fifths of them appearing once. Germline V lookup: CDR1 SGHDT, CDR2 YYEEEE. The CDR3 covers 17 residues. V was trimmed by 1 base and J by 4 bases, leaving 17 bases between them. Specimen: peripheral blood mononuclear cells (PBMCs), collected from a glioma patient treated with radiotherapy, temozolomide or both. The chain recombines TRBV5-6 with TRBJ2-2; maybe TRBD1 (6 bases). The TCR comes from a young woman with glioma. Some clones in this sample may be carry-over from other donors' samples. The DNA of the CDR3 is TGTGCCAGCAGCTTGTTGAGCCAGGGGCTATCCACCGGGGAGCTGTTTTTT. As protein: CASSLLSQGLSTGELFF.